The present entry profiles one T cell receptor (beta chain) with its context. The data were obtained in a study of blood T cell repertoires in COVID-19. After removal of 2 bases from V and 5 bases from J, the junction contained 11 bases not matched to a gene. The CDR3 spans 16 residues. Germline CDR1 is SGHVS and CDR2 is FQNEAQ. Profiled with immunoSEQ multiplex PCR; TCRdb holds only in-frame clones, not every one. This table has some 180,000 clones, about 77% appearing once. This clonotype was obtained from a woman of 80 years or more with active or convalescent COVID-19. The J gene is TRBJ1-2, the V gene TRBV7-8; 7 bases align to TRBD1. Sequences were obtained from peripheral blood. The CDR3 sequence is CASSLLTGTFPYGYTF. CDR3 DNA sequence: TGTGCCAGCAGCTTACTGACAGGGACTTTTCCTTATGGCTACACCTTC.